The 19 T cell receptor beta chains below come from one sample, sequenced in a study of T cell responses to AZD1222 COVID-19 vaccine. Assay used: immunoSEQ multiplex PCR; TCRdb lists only in-frame clones, some missing. Of about 40,000 clones in the sample, roughly 85% were seen once. Sequences were derived from peripheral blood, sampled 28 days after the second dose of the MenACWY control vaccine. Receptors originate from an adult who received the MenACWY meningococcal vaccine as a control.

The chain carries TRBV9 and TRBJ2-7; TRBD2 might be the D (6 bases). Trimming stripped 0 bases from V and 3 bases from J, with 10 bases between. The germline V gene encodes CDR1 SGDLS and CDR2 YYNGEE. The CDR3 covers 14 residues. The CDR3 here is CASSVGNSGYEQYF. The CDR3, as DNA: TGTGCCAGCAGCGTAGGCAATAGCGGCTACGAGCAGTACTTC.

J is TRBJ2-1 and V is TRBV9; 9 bases align to TRBD2. The CDR3 covers 16 residues. J gave up 9 bases and V 2 bases, and 12 bases lay outside the gene matches. Germline-derived CDR1 and CDR2 are SGDLS and YYNGEE. The CDR3 sequence: CASSVGTSPGLGEQFF. DNA for the CDR3: TGTGCCAGCAGCGTCGGGACTAGCCCAGGCTTAGGTGAGCAGTTCTTC.

CDR3 nucleotides: TGCGCCAGCAGCTCCCGGGACATGGAAGAAAAACTGTTTTTT. Amino acid sequence: CASSSRDMEEKLFF. The chain combines TRBV5-1 with TRBJ1-4; D perhaps matches TRBD1 (6 bases). CDR1 is SGHRS and CDR2 is YFSETQ in the germline V gene. The V gene lost 3 bases and the J gene lost 8 bases, with 14 bases spanning the gap. The CDR3 contains 14 residues.

As DNA, the CDR3 is TGCGCCAGCAGCGCGACCGGGGCCGGGGAGCTGTTTTTT. It codes for CASSATGAGELFF. The rearrangement joins TRBV5-1 to TRBJ2-2; a possible D gene is TRBD2 (5 bases). The CDR3 runs to 13 residues. Germline V gives CDR1 SGHRS, CDR2 YFSETQ. The ends were cut back, 4 bases at V and 6 bases at J, with 10 bases in the middle.

The chain couples TRBV24-1 to TRBJ2-3, with 8 nucleotides matching TRBD2. Germline V gene sequence: CDR1 KGHDR, CDR2 SFDVKD. Trimming removed 4 bases from V and 5 bases from J; junction bases left unmatched: 7. The CDR3 extends over 15 amino acids. CDR3 amino acids: CATSERTSPRDTQYF. For the CDR3, the DNA is TGTGCCACCAGTGAACGGACTAGCCCCCGAGATACGCAGTATTTT.

The rearrangement joins TRBV3-1 (or the pseudogene TRBV3-2) to TRBJ2-7, with a weak D call TRBD1 (5 bases). The ends were cut back, 4 bases at V and 2 bases at J, with 12 bases in the middle. Germline V gene data show CDR1 as LGHDT and CDR2 as YNNKEL (reference sequence). The CDR3 is 14 residues long. The CDR3 loop reads CASSLAQAAYEQYF. CDR3 bases: TGTGCCAGCAGCCTCGCACAGGCAGCCTACGAGCAGTACTTC.

The J gene is TRBJ2-6, the V gene TRBV6-1, with 8 bases matching TRBD1. Germline-derived CDR1 and CDR2 are MNHNS and SASEGT. The CDR3 extends over 16 amino acids. V was clipped by 5 bases and J by 11 bases; unmatched bases: 14. In DNA, the CDR3 is TGTGCCAGCAGTAAAGTCGGACAGGGCTTTAGGGACGTCCTGACTTTC. Its translation: CASSKVGQGFRDVLTF.

The J gene is TRBJ2-6, the V gene TRBV7-6, with D possibly being TRBD2 (6 bases). CDR1 is SGHVS and CDR2 is FNYEAQ in the germline V gene. The length of the CDR3 is 15 residues. V lost 5 bases and J lost 2, with 10 bases in between. CDR3 amino acids: CASSPRRAGANVLTF. The CDR3 nucleotides are TGTGCCAGCAGCCCCCGGAGGGCTGGGGCCAACGTCCTGACTTTC.

The CDR3 DNA is TGCGCCAGCAGCTTCGGACAGGACACTGAAGCTTTCTTT. This gives the protein CASSFGQDTEAFF. This chain links TRBV5-1 with TRBJ1-1; 7 bases agree with TRBD1. This CDR3 is 13 amino acids long. The V and J ends lost 2 bases and 3 bases, in that order; junction bases with no gene match: 1. The germline CDR1 and CDR2 sequences are SGHRS and YFSETQ.

The chain couples TRBV15 to TRBJ2-3; D perhaps matches TRBD2 (6 bases). V lost 5 bases and J lost 4, with 28 bases in between. CDR1 and CDR2 from the germline V gene are LNHNV and YYDKDF (reference sequence). This CDR3 has 19 residues. The CDR3 loop reads CATSGEKVGGIEGADTQYF. The CDR3 DNA reads as TGTGCCACCAGCGGGGAAAAGGTCGGGGGAATCGAAGGAGCAGATACGCAGTATTTT.

This chain joins TRBV6-1 and TRBJ1-1; D unresolved. This CDR3 comprises 18 residues. Germline V gene sequence: CDR1 MNHNS, CDR2 SASEGT. V lost 2 bases to trimming and J lost 1 base, with 20 bases between them. CDR3 nucleotides: TGTGCCAGCAGTGAATCAGCATTCAAAATGATACAGAACACTGAAGCTTTCTTT. As protein: CASSESAFKMIQNTEAFF.

The chain is built from TRBV28 and TRBJ2-3; 9 nucleotides match TRBD2. This CDR3 is built from 15 residues. Germline CDR1 reads MDHEN; CDR2 reads SYDVKM. The trim removed 5 bases at V and 1 base at J, leaving 4 bases unmatched. For the CDR3, the DNA is TGTGCCAGCAGTGTAGCGGGAGCGGGCACAGATACGCAGTATTTT. As protein: CASSVAGAGTDTQYF.

The V gene is TRBV3-1 (or the pseudogene TRBV3-2), the J gene TRBJ2-1, with 9 bases fitting TRBD2. The CDR3 totals 16 residues. Germline V CDR1 and CDR2: LGHDT, YNNKEL (reference sequence). J lost 3 bases, V lost 3 bases, and 6 bases had no gene match. The CDR3 nucleotides are TGTGCCAGCAGCCAGGTTGCTAGCGGGATCTACAATGAGCAGTTCTTC. Protein product: CASSQVASGIYNEQFF.

V is TRBV20-1 and J is TRBJ2-3; D is ambiguous. The CDR3 has 11 residues. CDR1 is DFQATT and CDR2 is SNEGSKA in the germline V gene (reference sequence). The V and J ends lost 0 bases and 7 bases respectively, with 5 bases between them. In DNA, the CDR3 is TGCAGTGCTAGAGATAGGAATACGCAGTATTTT. Encoded protein: CSARDRNTQYF.

The rearrangement links TRBV19 to TRBJ2-2; TRBD1 aligns across 10 bases. The CDR3 is 15 residues long. The germline V gene has CDR1 LNHDA and CDR2 SQIVND (reference sequence). V gave up 5 bases and J gave up 5 bases; unmatched junction bases: 5. CDR3 in amino acids: CASSPRTGGTGELFF. CDR3 bases: TGTGCCAGTAGTCCCCGGACAGGGGGGACCGGGGAGCTGTTTTTT.

The chain links TRBV4-1 to TRBJ1-1; D is perhaps TRBD1 (5 bases). The length of the CDR3 is 14 residues. Germline loops: CDR1 MGHRA, CDR2 YSYEKL. V lost 0 bases and J 5 bases, leaving 10 bases between the germline ends. In nucleotides, the CDR3 is TGCGCCAGCAGCCAAGAGGGGGATTTGACTGAAGCTTTCTTT. Translating gives CASSQEGDLTEAFF.

This chain joins TRBV6-5 and TRBJ1-6; no firm D call. The ends were cut back, 4 bases at V and 10 bases at J, with 11 bases in the middle. Germline V gives CDR1 MNHEY, CDR2 SVGAGI. The CDR3 has 13 residues. The CDR3, as DNA: TGTGCCAGCAGTTTGCGGGCGAACTCACCCCTCCACTTT. Its protein product is CASSLRANSPLHF.

This clone was recorded once. The V gene is TRBV6-6, the J gene TRBJ2-7, with D uncertain. The CDR3 contains 13 residues. The germline V and J ends were trimmed by 4 bases and 7 bases, with 14 bases remaining between them. Per germline, CDR1 MNHNY and CDR2 SVGAGI (reference sequence). The CDR3 DNA reads TGTGCCAGCAGTTTGGACGCCTTGGGGGAGCAGTACTTC. Its translation is CASSLDALGEQYF.

This chain connects TRBV9 to TRBJ1-3; D unresolved. This CDR3 contains 14 residues. From germline, CDR1 is SGDLS and CDR2 YYNGEE. With 3 bases removed from V and 4 bases from J, the gap between germline ends came to 11 bases. Written as DNA, the CDR3 is TGTGCCAGCAGCGGACCAGAGGGCGGAAACACCATATATTTT. This gives the protein CASSGPEGGNTIYF. Looking up the rest from reference TRBV9 and TRBJ1-3 gives the full variable domain: DSGVTQTPKHLITATGQRVTLRCSPRSGDLSVYWYQQSLDQGLQFLIQYYNGEERAKGNILERFSAQQFPDLHSELNLSSLELGDSALYFCASSGPEGGNTIYFGEGSWLTVV.